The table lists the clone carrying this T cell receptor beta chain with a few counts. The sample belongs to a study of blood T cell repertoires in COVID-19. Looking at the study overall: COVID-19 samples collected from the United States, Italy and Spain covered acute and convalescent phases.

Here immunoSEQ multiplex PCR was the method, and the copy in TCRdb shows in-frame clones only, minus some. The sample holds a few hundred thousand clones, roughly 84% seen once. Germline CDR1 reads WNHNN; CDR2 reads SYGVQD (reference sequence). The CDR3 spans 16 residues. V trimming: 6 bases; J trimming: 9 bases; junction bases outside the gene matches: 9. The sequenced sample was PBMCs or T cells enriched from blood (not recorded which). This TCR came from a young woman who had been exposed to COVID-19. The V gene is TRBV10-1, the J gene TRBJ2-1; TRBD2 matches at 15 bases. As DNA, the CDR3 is TGCGCCAGCAGCCGGACTAGCGGGAGGGTTTATTTTGAGCAGTTCTTC. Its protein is CASSRTSGRVYFEQFF.